These T cell receptor beta chains were read from a single sample in a study of T cell responses to AZD1222 COVID-19 vaccine. Assay used: immunoSEQ multiplex PCR; TCRdb lists only in-frame clones, some missing. The table lists some 150,000 clones, roughly 87% of them singletons, with roughly 1.7% in the top ten. The sequencing used peripheral blood, collected 28 days after the second AZD1222 dose. Receptors originate from an adult who received the AZD1222 COVID-19 vaccine. CDR3s include the opening cysteine and the closing phenylalanine or tryptophan. The D gene is left open where the match is weak. Where a row states a size, it is once, few, many or the class of an expanded clone; other rows omit it.

>TRBJ1-2|few|NA|TRBV29-1
TGCAGCGTTGATTACGGGAGCTATGGCTACACCTTC
CSVDYGSYGYTF
>TRBJ1-1|NA|NA|TRBV3-1/TRBV3-2
TGTGCCAGCAGCCTGGAGGGGGGCGGGACTGAAGCTTTCTTT
CASSLEGGGTEAFF
>TRBJ1-2|NA|NA|TRBV7-2
TGTGCCAGCAGCTTCTCGACAGTTGACCCGCCTGGCTACACCTTC
CASSFSTVDPPGYTF
>TRBJ2-6|NA|NA|TRBV5-5
TGTGCCAGCAGCTTGGCGGGGGTGGGCTCTGGGGCCAACGTCCTGACTTTC
CASSLAGVGSGANVLTF
>TRBJ1-2|NA|NA|TRBV11-1
TGTGCCAGCAGCGCGCACGGGCCTCCTCAGAGGGGTGGCTACACCTTC
CASSAHGPPQRGGYTF
>TRBJ1-1|NA|NA|TRBV9
TGTGCCAGCAGCGTAGACGTATCCACTGAAGCTTTCTTT
CASSVDVSTEAFF
>TRBJ1-5|NA|NA|TRBV27
TGTGCCAGCAGGAGGGGTGCGGCATCCGAGGAGCCCCAGCATTTT
CASRRGAASEEPQHF
>TRBJ1-6|NA|TRBD1|TRBV28
TGTGCCAGCAGTCAAGCTGGACAGGGGAATTCACCCCTCCACTTT
CASSQAGQGNSPLHF
>TRBJ2-1|NA|NA|TRBV5-8
TGTGCCAGTGAACCACACTTAACCTACAATGAGCAGTTCTTC
CASEPHLTYNEQFF
>TRBJ1-4|NA|TRBD1|TRBV29-1
TGCAGCGTTGAACAGACAGGGTCGGGTGAAAAACTGTTTTTT
CSVEQTGSGEKLFF
>TRBJ1-5|NA|NA|TRBV7-8
TGTGCCAGCAGCCTAGAGCGGGGGCAACCCCAGCATTTT
CASSLERGQPQHF
>TRBJ2-5|NA|NA|TRBV19
TGTGCCAGTAGTATAGCAGAGACCCAGTACTTC
CASSIAETQYF
>TRBJ1-1|NA|NA|TRBV21-1
TGTGCCAGCAGCAAAATTCTCCTAGGGAACACTGAAGCTTTCTTT
CASSKILLGNTEAFF
>TRBJ2-2|NA|TRBD1|TRBV9
TGTGCCAGCAGCCCGCGACAGGGTCGGAACACCGGGGAGCTGTTTTTT
CASSPRQGRNTGELFF
>TRBJ1-2|NA|NA|TRBV19
TGTGCCAGTAGTATAGATCTCCGCTTAATTGAGGGCTATGGCTACACCTTC
CASSIDLRLIEGYGYTF
>TRBJ2-1|few|TRBD2|TRBV7-6
TGTGCCAGCAGCTTAAATCCTAGCGGGAGAGCGGGGAGCTCCTACAATGAGCAGTTCTTC
CASSLNPSGRAGSSYNEQFF
>TRBJ2-2|NA|NA|TRBV30
TGTGCCTGGAGTCTGCTAGGTCCGGGGACCGGGGAGCTGTTTTTT
CAWSLLGPGTGELFF
>TRBJ2-1|NA|TRBD1|TRBV4-1
TGCGCCAGCAGCCGGACCCCGGGACAGAGCTACAATGAGCAGTTCTTC
CASSRTPGQSYNEQFF
>TRBJ2-7|NA|NA|TRBV12-3/TRBV12-4
TGTGCCAGCAGTTTACGGTTGGGGAACGAGCAGTACTTC
CASSLRLGNEQYF
>TRBJ2-3|NA|NA|TRBV4-3
TGCGCCAGCAGCCAAGATTTCCGCCCCTTGGGGGCCTGGGTAGATACGCAGTATTTT
CASSQDFRPLGAWVDTQYF
>TRBJ2-7|few|NA|TRBV27
NA
CASSTSTGNYEQYF
>TRBJ1-1|NA|NA|TRBV2
TGTGCCAGCGGTATAAACAGGGCTTGGCAGCGGAACACTGAAGCTTTCTTT
CASGINRAWQRNTEAFF
>TRBJ2-7|NA|TRBD1|TRBV4-1
TGCGCCAGCAGCCAACATACAGGGGCCCGGTCCCCCTACGAGCAGTACTTC
CASSQHTGARSPYEQYF
>TRBJ1-3|NA|NA|TRBV4-3
TGCGCCAGCAGCCAAGGGCGGGATATCTCTGGAAACACCATATATTTT
CASSQGRDISGNTIYF
>TRBJ1-4|NA|NA|TRBV5-6
TGTGCCAGCACCACTGCAGGGGATACAAAACTGTTTTTT
CASTTAGDTKLFF
>TRBJ2-1|NA|TRBD2|TRBV19
TGTGCCAGTGTCCACGAGCGGGGAGGAAGTAATGAGCAGTTCTTC
CASVHERGGSNEQFF
>TRBJ2-3|NA|NA|TRBV5-4
TGTGCCAGCAGCTTGGAGGGGCGGGCCGAAGCGCAGTATTTT
CASSLEGRAEAQYF
>TRBJ1-2|NA|NA|TRBV5-4
TGTGCCAGCAGCTCCTACATGGAGATTTCTAACTATGGCTACACCTTC
CASSSYMEISNYGYTF
>TRBJ1-1|NA|NA|TRBV4-2
TGTGCCAGCAGCCAAGAGGGGTCAGGGCGGACTGAAGCTTTCTTT
CASSQEGSGRTEAFF
>TRBJ2-1|NA|TRBD2|TRBV29-1
TGCAGCGTTCGAACCCCGGGACTAGCGGGAGCTCACAATGAGCAGTTCTTC
CSVRTPGLAGAHNEQFF
>TRBJ1-4|NA|NA|TRBV7-9
TGTGCCAGCAGTAGGGGATCGGAGGAAAAACTGTTTTTT
CASSRGSEEKLFF
>TRBJ2-2|NA|TRBD2|TRBV4-3
TGCGCCAGCAGCCAAGTGTCGGGGGGGAAGGGCAACACCGGGGAGCTGTTTTTT
CASSQVSGGKGNTGELFF
>TRBJ1-1|NA|NA|TRBV2
TGTGCCAGCATCTGGTGGCGGCAGGACTACCGTGTCGCTTTCTTT
CASIWWRQDYRVAFF
>TRBJ1-4|NA|NA|TRBV7-9
TGTGCCAGCAGCTTCGGGCTAGGGGAGAGTGAAAAACTGTTTTTT
CASSFGLGESEKLFF
>TRBJ2-5|NA|NA|TRBV5-1
TGCGCCAGCACCAACCGGTCACTAGCTACCCAGTACTTC
CASTNRSLATQYF
>TRBJ2-1|few|TRBD2|TRBV28
TGTGCCAGCAGTTTTGCGGGAGCACGCTCCCACAATGAGCAGTTCTTC
CASSFAGARSHNEQFF
>TRBJ1-2|once|NA|TRBV19
TGTGCCAGTAGTTCACAATTCATGGGTGGCTACACCTTC
CASSSQFMGGYTF
>TRBJ2-1|NA|NA|TRBV6-5
TGTGCCAGCAGTTACTCGCTAGCTCGAAATGAGCAGTTCTTC
CASSYSLARNEQFF
>TRBJ1-5|NA|NA|TRBV24-1
TGTGCCACCAGTGCTCACGGCAATAGCAATCAGCCCCAGCATTTT
CATSAHGNSNQPQHF
>TRBJ2-7|NA|NA|TRBV6-6
TGTGCCAGCAAGGAAGGACAGTCTTTTCCCTACGAGCAGTACTTC
CASKEGQSFPYEQYF
>TRBJ2-1|NA|NA|TRBV25-1
TGTGCCAGCAGTGAGGCAGCGTACAATGAGCAGTTCTTC
CASSEAAYNEQFF